This TCR beta chain was sequenced for a study of blood T cell repertoires in COVID-19. With 4 bases clipped from V and 3 bases from J, the junction kept 5 bases outside the gene matches. Looked up from germline, CDR1 is SGHRS and CDR2 is YFSETQ. The CDR3 runs to 15 residues. TCRdb's copy holds only in-frame clones and misses some; the assay was immunoSEQ multiplex PCR. The sample yields under 150,000 clones, roughly 88% seen once. Specimen: peripheral blood. The clonotype was recovered from a man aged 45-65 years with acute or convalescent COVID-19. The J gene is TRBJ2-7, the V gene TRBV5-1; TRBD2 matches 12 bases. CDR3 coding DNA: TGCGCCAGCAGCCTGGGACTAGCGGGCGACTACGAGCAGTACTTC. Its protein product is CASSLGLAGDYEQYF.